Following are 13 T cell receptor beta chains from one sample sequenced in a study of Graves' ophthalmopathy and Graves' hyperthyroidism. Using RNA transcripts, the TCR beta CDR3 regions were amplified. RT-PCR in the first round used HTBI primers; a second-round multiplex PCR followed. TCRdb passed the multiplex PCR reads through MiXCR, listing each CDR3 protein once. In the table there are 300,000 to 400,000 distinct CDR3 sequences, roughly a sixth of which are singletons. Sample: peripheral blood. These receptors originate from an adult man with Graves' ophthalmopathy.

This clonotype was observed at least ten times. This chain connects TRBV19 to TRBJ1-2; 7 bases match TRBD1. The V gene end was trimmed by 5 bases and the J gene end by 1 base; junction bases not matched to a gene: 7. CDR3 length: 15 residues. In germline, CDR1 is LNHDA, CDR2 SQIVND (reference sequence). Here the CDR3 reads CASSLGGQDNYGYTF. The DNA for the CDR3 is TGTGCCAGTAGTTTAGGTGGACAGGATAACTATGGCTACACCTTC.

In this sample, this clonotype turned up many times. The chain couples TRBV28 to TRBJ2-4, with D unclear. CDR3 length: 13 amino acids. The V and J ends lost 3 bases and 14 bases respectively, with 17 bases between them. CDR1 and CDR2 (germline): MDHEN, SYDVKM. Here the CDR3 reads CASSFGVVGREYF. CDR3 DNA sequence: TGTGCCAGCAGTTTTGGCGTGGTGGGCAGAGAGTACTTC.

Ten or more counts support this clonotype. The rearrangement joins TRBV29-1 to TRBJ1-1; the match to TRBD1 covers 7 bases. This CDR3 has 15 residues. After removal of 6 bases from V and 0 bases from J, the junction contained 10 bases not matched to a gene. Germline CDR1 SQVTM, CDR2 ANQGSEA. Here the CDR3 reads CSVVLTGQLNTEAFF. CDR3 nucleotide sequence: TGCAGCGTCGTACTCACGGGACAGCTGAACACTGAAGCTTTCTTT.

The sample holds many counts of this clonotype. J is TRBJ2-7 and V is TRBV7-3; TRBD2 might be the D (5 bases). There are 15 residues in the CDR3. Trimming removed 2 bases at V and 0 bases at J, with 11 bases between. The germline CDR1 and CDR2 sequences are SGHTA and FQGTGA. CDR3: CASSLDGGRSYEQYF. The CDR3 bases are TGTGCCAGCAGCTTAGATGGCGGGCGCTCCTACGAGCAGTACTTC.

This clonotype was seen repeatedly, ten times or more. The V and J genes are TRBV11-2 and TRBJ2-7; D possibly matches TRBD1 or TRBD2 (5 bases each). Germline lookup yields CDR1 SGHAT and CDR2 FQNNGV. The CDR3 extends over 14 amino acids. Deletions cut 1 base from V and 5 bases from J, with 12 bases between. In DNA, the CDR3 is TGTGCCAGCAGCTTAGCACTGGGGCGGGACGAGCAGTACTTC. Its translation: CASSLALGRDEQYF.

This clonotype was detected only a few times. This chain uses TRBV6-2 or TRBV6-3 with TRBJ2-5, with TRBD1 identical over 12 bases. Per the germline V gene, CDR1 is MNHEY and CDR2 is SVGEGT. This CDR3 is 16 amino acids long. V shed 4 bases and J 2 bases; nucleotides not matched to a gene: 5. The CDR3 sequence: CASSLGQGAKQETQYF. The CDR3 DNA is TGTGCCAGCAGTTTGGGACAGGGGGCGAAACAAGAGACCCAGTACTTC.

This clonotype was seen many times. The chain recombines TRBV6-2 or TRBV6-3 with TRBJ2-7; unclear D gene. V lost 0 bases, J lost 0 bases, and 24 bases lay in between. In germline, CDR1 is MNHEY, CDR2 SVGEGT. The CDR3 sequence is 20 residues long. The chain's CDR3 is CASSYSISHLRQGRSYEQYF. CDR3 coding DNA: TGTGCCAGCAGTTACTCCATCTCTCATCTACGGCAAGGGCGCTCCTACGAGCAGTACTTC.

This clonotype has a count of ten or more. The chain carries TRBV30 and TRBJ2-7; 12 nucleotides line up with TRBD2. Germline V gives CDR1 GTSNPN, CDR2 SVGIG (reference sequence). This CDR3 has 14 residues. Germline trimming cut 5 bases from V and 0 bases from J; bases unmatched to any gene: 2. The CDR3: CAWGLAGSSYEQYF. The DNA of the CDR3 is TGTGCCTGGGGACTAGCGGGAAGCTCCTACGAGCAGTACTTC. Full variable domain (rest looked up from reference TRBV30 and TRBJ2-7): SQTIHQWPATLVQPVGSPLSLECTVEGTSNPNLYWYRQAAGRGLQLLFYSVGIGQISSEVPQNLSASRPQDRQFILSSKKLLLSDSGFYLCAWGLAGSSYEQYFGPGTRLTVT.

This clonotype has at least ten counts. J is TRBJ2-7 and V is TRBV6-2 or TRBV6-3; D perhaps matches TRBD2 (6 bases). Germline assignment: CDR1 MNHEY and CDR2 SVGEGT. Trimming cost V 2 bases and J 1 base, with 18 bases left between them. The CDR3 consists of 17 residues. The CDR3 spells CASSYRLGGPASYEQYF. For the CDR3, the DNA is TGTGCCAGCAGTTACCGGTTGGGGGGACCCGCTTCCTACGAGCAGTACTTC.

The DNA of the CDR3 is TGTGCCAGCAGCCTGACGCACACGCTAGGAGAGACCCAGTACTTC. Translating it yields CASSLTHTLGETQYF. This sequence joins TRBV7-3 and TRBJ2-5; D unclear. Germline V CDR1 and CDR2: SGHTA, FQGTGA. The CDR3 has 15 residues. V shed 5 bases and J shed 4 bases, with 17 bases lying between them.

This clonotype came up once. The chain recombines TRBV2 with TRBJ1-1; no firm D call. The CDR3 sequence is 14 residues long. Germline CDR1 SNHLY, CDR2 FYNNEI. V was trimmed by 4 bases and J by 3 bases, leaving 12 bases between them. CDR3 residues: CASSVSGRDTEAFF. The CDR3 nucleotides read TGTGCCAGCAGTGTATCGGGCCGGGACACTGAAGCTTTCTTT.

This clonotype has at least ten counts. The chain couples TRBV7-2 to TRBJ1-1; perhaps TRBD1 as D (5 bases). The CDR3 runs 11 residues. Germline V CDR1 and CDR2: SGHTA, FQGNSA. The V and J ends lost 5 bases and 11 bases respectively, with 12 bases between them. The CDR3 DNA reads TGTGCCAGCAGCCTGAGGGGCTCGGCTTTCTTT. Translated, it gives CASSLRGSAFF. The entire variable domain, with the rest obtained from reference TRBV7-2 and TRBJ1-1, is as follows: GAGVSQSPSNKVTEKGKDVELRCDPISGHTALYWYRQSLGQGLEFLIYFQGNSAPDKSGLPSDRFSAERTGGSVSTLTIQRTQQEDSAVYLCASSLRGSAFFGQGTRLTVV.

In its sample, this clonotype was seen many times. In nucleotides, the CDR3 is TGCAGTGCTAGGTCCTGGGCCACTGAAGCTTTCTTT. Its protein product is CSARSWATEAFF. The chain carries TRBV20-1 and TRBJ1-1; unclear D gene. Germline V gives CDR1 DFQATT, CDR2 SNEGSKA (reference sequence). CDR3 length equals 12 residues. V lost 3 bases to trimming and J lost 4 bases, with 9 bases between them.